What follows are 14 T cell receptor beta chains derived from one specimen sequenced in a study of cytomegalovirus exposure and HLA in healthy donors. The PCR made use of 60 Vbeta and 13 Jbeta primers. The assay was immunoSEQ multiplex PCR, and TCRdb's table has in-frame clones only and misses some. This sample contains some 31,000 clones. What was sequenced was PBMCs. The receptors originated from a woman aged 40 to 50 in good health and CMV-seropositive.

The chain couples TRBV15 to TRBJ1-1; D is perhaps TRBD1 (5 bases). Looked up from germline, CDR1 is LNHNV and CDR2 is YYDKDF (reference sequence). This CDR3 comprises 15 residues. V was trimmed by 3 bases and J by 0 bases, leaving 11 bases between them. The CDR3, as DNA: TGTGCCACCAGCAGGGAGACGGACATGAACACTGAAGCTTTCTTT. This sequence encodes CATSRETDMNTEAFF.

The CDR3: CASSSRGEQYF. CDR3 bases: TGTGCCAGCAGCTCCCGGGGCGAGCAGTACTTC. J is TRBJ2-7 and V is TRBV7-9; D is perhaps TRBD2 (5 bases). V was shortened by 4 bases and J by 6 bases, with 7 bases between the two germline ends. Germline V CDR1 and CDR2: SEHNR, FQNEAQ (reference sequence). The CDR3 consists of 11 residues.

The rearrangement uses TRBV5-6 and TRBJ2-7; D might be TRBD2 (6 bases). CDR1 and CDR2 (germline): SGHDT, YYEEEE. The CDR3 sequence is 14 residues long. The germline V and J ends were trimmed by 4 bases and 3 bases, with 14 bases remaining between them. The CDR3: CASSRGTGDYEQYF. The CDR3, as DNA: TGTGCCAGCAGCCGGGGGACTGGGGACTACGAGCAGTACTTC.

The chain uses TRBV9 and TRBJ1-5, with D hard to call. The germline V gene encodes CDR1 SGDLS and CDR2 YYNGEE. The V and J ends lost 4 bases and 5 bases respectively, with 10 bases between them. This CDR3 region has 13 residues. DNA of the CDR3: TGTGCCAGCAGCTCCGACGGGTATCAGCCCCAGCATTTT. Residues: CASSSDGYQPQHF.

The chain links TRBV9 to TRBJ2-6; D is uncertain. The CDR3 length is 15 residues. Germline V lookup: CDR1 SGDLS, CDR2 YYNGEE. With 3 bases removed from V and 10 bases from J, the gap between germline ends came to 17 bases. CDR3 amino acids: CASSAETGQYNVLTF. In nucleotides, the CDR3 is TGTGCCAGCAGCGCCGAGACTGGTCAGTATAACGTCCTGACTTTC.

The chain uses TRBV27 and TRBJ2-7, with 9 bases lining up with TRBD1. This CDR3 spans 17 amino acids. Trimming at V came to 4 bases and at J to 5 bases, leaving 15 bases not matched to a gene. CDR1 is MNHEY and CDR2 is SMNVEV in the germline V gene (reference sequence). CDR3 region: CASSSPLGGQGVHEQYF. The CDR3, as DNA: TGTGCCAGCAGTTCCCCATTGGGGGGACAGGGTGTCCACGAGCAGTACTTC.

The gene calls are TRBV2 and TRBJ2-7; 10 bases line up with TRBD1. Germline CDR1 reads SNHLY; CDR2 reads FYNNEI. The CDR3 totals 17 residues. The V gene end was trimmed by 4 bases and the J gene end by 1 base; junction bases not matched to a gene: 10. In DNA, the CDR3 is TGTGCCAGCAGTGTCCCGGGACAGGGGATAGGATCCTACGAGCAGTACTTC. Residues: CASSVPGQGIGSYEQYF.

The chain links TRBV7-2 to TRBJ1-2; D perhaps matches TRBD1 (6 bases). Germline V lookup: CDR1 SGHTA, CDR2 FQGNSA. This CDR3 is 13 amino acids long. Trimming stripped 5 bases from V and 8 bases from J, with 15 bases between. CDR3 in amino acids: CASSPFGGRGYTF. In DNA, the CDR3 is TGTGCCAGCAGCCCCTTCGGGGGGCGAGGCTACACCTTC.

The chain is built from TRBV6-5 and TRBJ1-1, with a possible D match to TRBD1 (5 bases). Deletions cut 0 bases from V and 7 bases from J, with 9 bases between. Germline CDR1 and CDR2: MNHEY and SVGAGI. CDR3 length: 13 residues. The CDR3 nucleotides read TGTGCCAGCAGTTACTCTTGGGGGGGTGAAGCTTTCTTT. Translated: CASSYSWGGEAFF.

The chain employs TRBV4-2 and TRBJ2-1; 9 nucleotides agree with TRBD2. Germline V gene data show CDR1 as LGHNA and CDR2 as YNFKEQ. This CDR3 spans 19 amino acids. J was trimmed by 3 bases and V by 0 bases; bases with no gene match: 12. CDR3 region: CASSQDWGGRASGYNEQFF. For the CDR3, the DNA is TGTGCCAGCAGCCAAGATTGGGGCGGGAGGGCGTCTGGCTACAATGAGCAGTTCTTC.

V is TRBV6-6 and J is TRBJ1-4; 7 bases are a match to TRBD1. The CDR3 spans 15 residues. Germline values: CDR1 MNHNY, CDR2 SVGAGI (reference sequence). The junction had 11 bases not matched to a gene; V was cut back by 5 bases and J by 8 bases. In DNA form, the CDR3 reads TGTGCCAGCAGTCCCACCCGCCAGGGGGTAGAAAAACTGTTTTTT. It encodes CASSPTRQGVEKLFF.

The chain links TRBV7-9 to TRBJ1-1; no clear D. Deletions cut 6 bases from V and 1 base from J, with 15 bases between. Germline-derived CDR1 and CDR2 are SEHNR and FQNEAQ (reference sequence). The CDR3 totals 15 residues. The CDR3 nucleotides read TGTGCCAGCAGTGGCGCGGGCTTATGGAACACTGAAGCTTTCTTT. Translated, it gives CASSGAGLWNTEAFF.

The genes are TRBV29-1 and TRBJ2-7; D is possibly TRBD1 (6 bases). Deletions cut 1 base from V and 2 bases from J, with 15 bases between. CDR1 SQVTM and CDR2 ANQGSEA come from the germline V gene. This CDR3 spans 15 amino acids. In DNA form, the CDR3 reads TGCAGCGTTGAAGCTAGCAGGGGTACGACCTACGAGCAGTACTTC. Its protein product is CSVEASRGTTYEQYF.

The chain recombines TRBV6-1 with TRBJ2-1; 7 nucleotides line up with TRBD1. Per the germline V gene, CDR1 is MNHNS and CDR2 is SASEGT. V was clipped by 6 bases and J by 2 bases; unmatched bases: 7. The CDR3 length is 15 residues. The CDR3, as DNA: TGTGCCAGCAGCCTCCGGGACAGAACCTACAATGAGCAGTTCTTC. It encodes CASSLRDRTYNEQFF.